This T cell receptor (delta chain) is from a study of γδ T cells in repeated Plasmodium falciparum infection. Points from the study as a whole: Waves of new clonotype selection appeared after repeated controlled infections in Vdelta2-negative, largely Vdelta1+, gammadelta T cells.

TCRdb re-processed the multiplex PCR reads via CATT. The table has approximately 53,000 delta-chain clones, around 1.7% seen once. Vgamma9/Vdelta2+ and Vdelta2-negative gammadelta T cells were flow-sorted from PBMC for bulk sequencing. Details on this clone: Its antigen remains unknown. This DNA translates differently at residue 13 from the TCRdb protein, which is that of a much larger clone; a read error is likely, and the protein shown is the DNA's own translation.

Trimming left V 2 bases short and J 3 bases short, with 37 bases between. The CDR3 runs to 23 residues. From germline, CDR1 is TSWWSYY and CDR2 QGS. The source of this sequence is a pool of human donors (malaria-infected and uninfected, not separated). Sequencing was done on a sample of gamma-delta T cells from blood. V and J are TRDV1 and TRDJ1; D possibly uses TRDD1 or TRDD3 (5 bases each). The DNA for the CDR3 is TGTGCTCTTGGGGAATCCATTCTCTACGGGACTCACCGGGGAAAATACGTTCCCGATAAACTCATCTTT. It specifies CALGESILYGTHRGKYVPDKLIF.